Listed here are 21 T cell receptor beta chains from one sample, sequenced in a study of OX40 agonist ivuxolimab in advanced cancers. TCRdb's table, derived via immunoSEQ multiplex PCR, lists solely in-frame clones and lacks some. The sample contains around 23,000 clones, 70% to 85% of which appear only once. The sequences come from CD4+ or CD8+ T cells sorted from blood, collected in a trial of the OX40 agonist ivuxolimab. These receptors originate from an adult with an advanced solid tumor such as melanoma, head and neck, liver or kidney cancer.

The chain recombines TRBV6-6 with TRBJ2-1; 12 positions match TRBD1. Per the germline V gene, CDR1 is MNHNY and CDR2 is SVGAGI (reference sequence). The CDR3 has 15 amino acids. Germline trimming cut 8 bases from V and 7 bases from J; bases unmatched to any gene: 9. For the CDR3, the DNA is TGTGCCAGCGCTGGGGGACAGGGGGCGCAGAATGAGCAGTTCTTC. Its protein is CASAGGQGAQNEQFF.

There are a few counts of this clone. This chain uses TRBV7-3 with TRBJ2-7; tentatively, D is TRBD1 (6 bases). V was pared by 0 bases and J by 7 bases, with 10 bases between. The germline V gene encodes CDR1 SGHTA and CDR2 FQGTGA. The CDR3 has 13 residues. The CDR3, as DNA: TGTGCCAGCAGCTTAACGGGGGCGCGGGAGCAGTACTTC. As protein: CASSLTGAREQYF.

The genes are TRBV5-6 and TRBJ2-1; unclear D gene. Germline values: CDR1 SGHDT, CDR2 YYEEEE. CDR3 length equals 12 residues. V lost 10 bases to trimming and J lost 5 bases, with 13 bases between them. CDR3 loop: CAWNRADNEQFF. The CDR3 DNA is TGTGCCTGGAACCGGGCTGACAATGAGCAGTTCTTC.

Concerning this clone: Other DNA sequences in the sample encode the same CDR3. V is TRBV9 and J is TRBJ2-3, with D uncertain. V was cut by 0 bases and J by 4 bases, with 6 bases left in between. CDR3 length: 13 residues. Germline assignment: CDR1 SGDLS and CDR2 YYNGEE. Here the CDR3 reads CASSVDSPDTQYF. CDR3 nucleotides: TGTGCCAGCAGCGTAGATAGCCCAGATACGCAGTATTTT.

The rearrangement links TRBV19 to TRBJ1-2, with D perhaps matching TRBD1 (5 bases). Germline values: CDR1 LNHDA, CDR2 SQIVND (reference sequence). The CDR3 has 15 amino acids. V lost 5 bases and J 2 bases, leaving 15 bases between the germline ends. Here the CDR3 DNA reads TGTGCCAGTAGTCACTTGAGGGAGGGGAACTATGGCTACACCTTC. Translation: CASSHLREGNYGYTF.

This sequence joins TRBV28 and TRBJ1-2; no clear D gene. Trimming removed 5 bases at V and 5 bases at J, with 21 bases between. CDR3 length equals 16 residues. Germline V CDR1 and CDR2: MDHEN, SYDVKM. CDR3 DNA: TGTGCCAGCAGTATCACTTCAGCAAGCAGTTTATATGGCTACACCTTC. As protein: CASSITSASSLYGYTF.

This clone was detected only once. This chain links TRBV11-2 with TRBJ2-2; 8 nucleotides agree with TRBD2. V lost 4 bases, J lost 2 bases, and 6 bases stayed unmatched. The CDR3 is made up of 16 amino acids. Germline V gene data show CDR1 as SGHAT and CDR2 as FQNNGV. The CDR3: CASSSPLAANTGELFF. CDR3 bases: TGTGCCAGCAGCTCTCCACTAGCGGCTAACACCGGGGAGCTGTTTTTT.

This clone was found once. J is TRBJ2-2 and V is TRBV28; 7 bases match TRBD1. Per germline, CDR1 MDHEN and CDR2 SYDVKM. The junction had 9 bases not matched to a gene; V was cut back by 9 bases and J by 5 bases. This CDR3 is built from 14 residues. Written as DNA, the CDR3 is TGTGCCAGTACAGGGGCAGATCGTACCGGGGAGCTGTTTTTT. Translated: CASTGADRTGELFF.

CDR3 in amino acids: CASRSLMNTEAFF. CDR3 bases: TGCGCCAGCAGAAGTCTCATGAACACTGAAGCTTTCTTT. The rearrangement joins TRBV5-1 to TRBJ1-1; D gene unclear. In germline, CDR1 is SGHRS, CDR2 YFSETQ. Trimming pared 5 bases from V and 0 bases from J, leaving 8 bases between. The CDR3 spans 13 residues.

V is TRBV5-1 and J is TRBJ2-3; D gene ambiguous. In germline, CDR1 is SGHRS, CDR2 YFSETQ. This CDR3 region has 14 residues. The germline V and J ends were trimmed by 6 bases and 6 bases, with 17 bases remaining between them. The CDR3 here is CASNVYQDGDTQYF. In DNA form, the CDR3 reads TGCGCCAGCAATGTGTATCAGGACGGTGATACGCAGTATTTT.

A few counts support this clone. The chain joins TRBV28 to TRBJ2-2, with D possibly being TRBD2 (6 bases). The CDR3 loop spans 17 amino acids. Trimming removed 2 bases from V and 6 bases from J, with 19 bases in between. The germline V gene has CDR1 MDHEN and CDR2 SYDVKM. The chain's CDR3 is CASSLGGAVFSAGELFF. The CDR3, as DNA: TGTGCCAGCAGTTTAGGAGGGGCTGTCTTTTCGGCCGGGGAGCTGTTTTTT.

V gene TRBV27 combines with J gene TRBJ2-3; D unclear. CDR1 MNHEY and CDR2 SMNVEV come from the germline V gene (reference sequence). The CDR3 covers 13 residues. V lost 8 bases and J 2 bases, leaving 11 bases between the germline ends. This CDR3 reads CASLSPYTDTQYF. The CDR3 nucleotides are TGTGCCAGCCTGTCCCCTTACACAGATACGCAGTATTTT.

Within the sample, this clone is medium-sized (0.01 to 0.1%). The rearrangement uses TRBV18 and TRBJ2-7; 7 bases line up with TRBD1. CDR1 KGHSH and CDR2 LQKENI come from the germline V gene. V lost 6 bases, J lost 2 bases, and 10 bases stayed unmatched. CDR3 size: 15 residues. The CDR3 spells CASSPRQGVPYEQYF. The DNA for the CDR3 is TGTGCCAGCTCCCCCAGACAGGGAGTCCCCTACGAGCAGTACTTC.

For this clone: Relative to the germline gene, one junction end is altered; a read error may explain this. The chain employs TRBV4-2 and TRBJ2-1; 9 bases agree with TRBD1. Germline CDR1 and CDR2: LGHNA and YNFKEQ. CDR3 length: 13 residues. The CDR3 loop is CASSYNGQGNTLF. CDR3 DNA sequence: TGTGCCAGCAGCTACAACGGACAGGGGAACACGCTCTTC.

The chain employs TRBV6-5 and TRBJ1-1, with TRBD1 matching 8 bases. Trimming removed 6 bases from V and 1 base from J; junction bases left unmatched: 7. Germline assignment: CDR1 MNHEY and CDR2 SVGAGI. The CDR3 spans 15 residues. The CDR3 DNA sequence: TGTGCCAGCAGCACACCAGGGGGCGCGAACACTGAAGCTTTCTTT. It encodes CASSTPGGANTEAFF.

V gene TRBV7-6 combines with J gene TRBJ1-1; 7 bases line up with TRBD1. The J segment lost 1 base and the V segment lost 5 bases, leaving 7 bases of the junction unmatched. Looked up from germline, CDR1 is SGHVS and CDR2 is FNYEAQ. CDR3 length: 15 residues. In nucleotides, the CDR3 is TGTGCCAGCAGCGCTAGGGGGCGCGGGAACACTGAAGCTTTCTTT. This gives the protein CASSARGRGNTEAFF.

This chain connects TRBV28 to TRBJ1-2, with D uncertain. In germline, CDR1 is MDHEN, CDR2 SYDVKM. This CDR3 contains 16 residues. Trimming shortened V by 3 bases and J by 0 bases, and 14 bases separated the two germline ends. CDR3 nucleotide sequence: TGTGCCAGCAGTTTTATAGGAAGAAGAGCTAACTATGGCTACACCTTC. It specifies CASSFIGRRANYGYTF.

The chain links TRBV7-2 to TRBJ1-5; D is ambiguous. The length of the CDR3 is 12 residues. The V and J ends lost 6 bases and 6 bases respectively, with 9 bases between them. Germline CDR1 reads SGHTA; CDR2 reads FQGNSA. The CDR3 sequence: CASSTGLQPQHF. CDR3 nucleotides: TGTGCCAGCAGTACCGGGCTTCAGCCCCAGCATTTT.

This sequence joins TRBV5-4 and TRBJ2-1; D not resolved. The CDR3 contains 12 residues. V lost 0 bases to trimming and J lost 6 bases, with 4 bases between them. Germline V gene lookup returns CDR1 SGHNT and CDR2 YYREEE (reference sequence). This CDR3 reads CASSLVSNEQFF. The CDR3 nucleotides read TGTGCCAGCAGCTTGGTGAGCAATGAGCAGTTCTTC.

This chain connects TRBV7-3 to TRBJ2-7, with 10 bases lining up with TRBD1. The CDR3 runs to 18 residues. Trimming removed 4 bases from V and 3 bases from J; junction bases left unmatched: 15. The germline V gene encodes CDR1 SGHTA and CDR2 FQGTGA. The CDR3 spells CASSSDAIGQGDNYEQYF. In DNA form, the CDR3 reads TGTGCCAGCAGCTCAGACGCGATAGGACAGGGGGATAACTACGAGCAGTACTTC.

This chain joins TRBV7-9 and TRBJ2-5, with 8 bases that match TRBD1. V lost 7 bases and J lost 3; bases outside the gene matches: 4. Looked up from germline, CDR1 is SEHNR and CDR2 is FQNEAQ (reference sequence). This CDR3 is built from 13 residues. Written as DNA, the CDR3 is TGTGCCAGCAACCCAGGGGGCGAAGAGACCCAGTACTTC. Translation gives CASNPGGEETQYF.